This T cell receptor beta chain derives from a study of T-cell reconstitution after alpha-beta-depleted transplantation in children. The library targeted TCRbeta and was prepared with unique molecular identifiers. TCRdb analysed the PCR reads with MiXCR anew, one entry per CDR3 protein. The table lists 580,000 or so distinct CDR3 sequences, more than 20% of them singletons. Notes on the study in general: TCRbeta diversity was high at day 60 in some patients (a result of surviving recipient T cells and thymic progenitors). Roughly two months post-transplant, alpha-beta T cells reportedly originated from several hundred graft clones that had expanded. From newly produced T cells came most of the T-cell counts and diversity one year after transplant.

A note on this clonotype: What it binds is not known. Compared with germline, one end of the junction differs, possibly owing to a read error.

The CDR3 runs 15 residues. The sequencing here drew on PBMCs, mostly from graft donor cells, taken 360 days after TCRalphabeta/CD19-depleted stem cell transplant. The rearrangement joins TRBV12-3 or TRBV12-4 to TRBJ2-3; 8 bases agree with TRBD2. The source of this sequence is a boy under two years old who had a stem cell transplant for acute myeloid leukemia, so the T cells may come from the graft donor. In nucleotides, the CDR3 is TGCGCCAGCAGTACACGGGGGGGGAGCACAGATACGCAGTATTTT. Encoded protein: CASSTRGGSTDTQYF.